This TCR beta chain is drawn from a study of radiotherapy plus CTLA-4 blockade in lung cancer. The data were produced by immunoSEQ multiplex PCR, yet TCRdb's version contains in-frame clones alone and is incomplete. The sample has approximately 110,000 clones; 70% to 85% are singletons. Germline V gene lookup returns CDR1 GTSNPN and CDR2 SVGIG (reference sequence). The trim removed 3 bases at V and 5 bases at J, leaving 9 bases unmatched. This CDR3 is 14 amino acids long. The chain carries TRBV30 and TRBJ1-2, with 7 bases aligning to TRBD1. The material sequenced was peripheral blood, taken from a patient treated with radiotherapy plus ipilimumab. The TCR comes from a human donor with non-small cell lung cancer that progressed on radiotherapy plus ipilimumab. Some clones in this sample may be carry-over from other donors' samples. The chain's CDR3 is CAWRGRQGIYGYTF. The CDR3 bases are TGTGCCTGGAGGGGACGACAGGGAATATATGGCTACACCTTC.